This T cell receptor (beta chain) comes out of a study of early T cells in non-severe SARS-CoV-2 infection. This clonotype occurred a few times. Germline CDR1 reads DFQATT; CDR2 reads SNEGSKA (reference sequence). The CDR3 runs 16 residues. Trimming stripped 6 bases from V and 4 bases from J, with 22 bases between. Individual cDNA molecules were tagged with unique molecular identifiers. MiXCR, run by TCRdb on the 5' RACE reads, gives a single entry per CDR3 protein. The table lists around 34,000 distinct CDR3 sequences, 3.5% to 5% of them singletons. This TCR was sampled from an adult who was a healthcare worker with PCR-confirmed SARS-CoV-2 infection or an uninfected control (not recorded which). The chain links TRBV20-1 to TRBJ2-1; a possible D gene is TRBD2 (6 bases). The sequencing sample was made of whole blood. In DNA form, the CDR3 reads TGCAGTGCCCCAACTAGTGCCTCCGGGACTTACAATGAGCAGTTCTTC. Protein: CSAPTSASGTYNEQFF.